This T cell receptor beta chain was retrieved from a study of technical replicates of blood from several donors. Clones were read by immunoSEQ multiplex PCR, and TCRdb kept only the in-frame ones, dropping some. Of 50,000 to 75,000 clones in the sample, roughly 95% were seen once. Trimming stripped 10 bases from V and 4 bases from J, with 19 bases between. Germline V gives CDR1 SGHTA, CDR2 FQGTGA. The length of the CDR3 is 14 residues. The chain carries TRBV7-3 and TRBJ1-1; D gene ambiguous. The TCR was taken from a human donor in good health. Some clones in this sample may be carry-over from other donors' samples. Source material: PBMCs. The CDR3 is CATSPLTHPTEAFF. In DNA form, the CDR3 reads TGTGCCACCTCGCCCCTGACACATCCCACTGAAGCTTTCTTT.